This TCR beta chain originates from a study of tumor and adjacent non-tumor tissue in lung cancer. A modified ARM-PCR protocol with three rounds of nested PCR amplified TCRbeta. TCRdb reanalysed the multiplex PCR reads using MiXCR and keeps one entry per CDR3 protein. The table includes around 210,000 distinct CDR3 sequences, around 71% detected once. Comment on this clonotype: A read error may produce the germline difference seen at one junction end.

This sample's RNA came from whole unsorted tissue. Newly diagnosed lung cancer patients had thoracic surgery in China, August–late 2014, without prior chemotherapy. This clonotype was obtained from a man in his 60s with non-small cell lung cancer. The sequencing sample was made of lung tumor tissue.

Here the CDR3 reads CSMGTSGRQQYF. CDR3 coding DNA: TGTAGCATGGGGACTAGCGGGCGTCAGCAGTACTTC. The chain uses TRBV29-1 and TRBJ2-7, with TRBD2 matching 12 bases. Germline values: CDR1 SQVTM, CDR2 ANQGSEA. This CDR3 is 12 amino acids long.